Each of the 27 T cell receptor beta chains below was sequenced from the same sample in a study of CD8 T cells in ankylosing spondylitis. The antigens of these receptors remain unknown. From the 5' RACE reads, TCRdb called clonotypes with MiXCR, one entry per CDR3 protein. The repertoire has about 210,000 distinct CDR3 sequences, 6% to 8% of them found once; the top ten carry 13% to 15%. General study findings and limits: Roughly eight highly homologous variants made up a TCR beta motif, and this motif appeared characteristic of ankylosing spondylitis blood.

Material for sequencing was blood, either unsorted or a sorted T cell fraction (not recorded which). Receptors were obtained from a male donor with ankylosing spondylitis.

The J gene is TRBJ1-5, the V gene TRBV19; 8 positions match TRBD1. V shed 5 bases and J 0 bases; nucleotides not matched to a gene: 6. This CDR3 is built from 16 residues. Germline values: CDR1 LNHDA, CDR2 SQIVND (reference sequence). The CDR3 region has the DNA TGTGCCAGTAGTTCCCGGGACAGGTATAGCAATCAGCCCCAGCATTTT. Residues: CASSSRDRYSNQPQHF. The full variable domain, in which reference TRBV19 and TRBJ1-5 provide the parts outside the CDR3, is DGGITQSPKYLFRKEGQNVTLSCEQNLNHDAMYWYRQDPGQGLRLIYYSQIVNDFQKGDIAEGYSVSREKKESFPLTVTSAQKNPTAFYLCASSSRDRYSNQPQHFGDGTRLSIL.

This clonotype came up many times. CDR3 residues: CASSFSSLAPGPQQYF. The CDR3 DNA follows: TGCGCCAGCAGCTTCTCCTCCCTAGCCCCGGGACCTCAGCAGTACTTC. The chain joins TRBV5-1 to TRBJ2-7; TRBD1 or TRBD2 may be the D gene (5 bases each). This CDR3 spans 16 amino acids. V was shortened by 2 bases and J by 8 bases, with 23 bases between the two germline ends. The V gene's germline CDR1 is SGHRS and CDR2 YFSETQ.

This clonotype was picked up many times. The chain joins TRBV27 to TRBJ1-1; D is unresolved. V was trimmed by 5 bases and J by 0 bases, leaving 10 bases between them. Germline values: CDR1 MNHEY, CDR2 SMNVEV (reference sequence). The CDR3 is 14 amino acids. The CDR3 DNA is TGTGCCAGCAGTCCCGACCGAATGAACACTGAAGCTTTCTTT. Protein sequence: CASSPDRMNTEAFF.

This clonotype was counted many times. The chain links TRBV28 to TRBJ2-5; possibly TRBD1 for D (6 bases). The CDR3 consists of 17 residues. Trimming shortened V by 6 bases and J by 4 bases, and 24 bases separated the two germline ends. Per germline, CDR1 MDHEN and CDR2 SYDVKM. For the CDR3, the DNA is TGTGCCAGCAGCCCAACGACAGGAGGAGGAGTTGGAGAGACCCAGTACTTC. Residues: CASSPTTGGGVGETQYF.

This chain uses TRBV14 with TRBJ2-3; D tentatively fits TRBD1 or TRBD2 (6 bases each). The CDR3 is 21 amino acids. Germline V CDR1 and CDR2: SGHDN, FVKESK. V lost 1 base and J lost 2, with 28 bases in between. The CDR3 region has the DNA TGTGCCAGCAGCCAAGGCCCCGGGGGCAGATCGGGGTCCCGTTACACAGATACGCAGTATTTT. It specifies CASSQGPGGRSGSRYTDTQYF.

The chain is built from TRBV7-2 and TRBJ2-7; 16 bases match TRBD2. CDR1 is SGHTA and CDR2 is FQGNSA in the germline V gene. After removal of 1 base from V and 5 bases from J, the junction contained 5 bases not matched to a gene. This CDR3 contains 17 residues. The CDR3 DNA reads TGTGCCAGCAGCTTAGGGGGACTAGCGGGAGGGCCAGACGAGCAGTACTTC. It encodes CASSLGGLAGGPDEQYF.

This clonotype showed up many times. The genes are TRBV7-9 and TRBJ2-7; D might be TRBD1 (5 bases). Per the germline V gene, CDR1 is SEHNR and CDR2 is FQNEAQ (reference sequence). The V gene lost 3 bases and the J gene lost 7 bases, with 13 bases spanning the gap. This CDR3 spans 13 amino acids. The CDR3 DNA reads TGTGCCAGCAGCTTCGGACAACATATTGAGCAGTACTTC. Amino acids: CASSFGQHIEQYF. The entire variable domain, with the rest obtained from reference TRBV7-9 and TRBJ2-7, is as follows: DTGVSQNPRHKITKRGQNVTFRCDPISEHNRLYWYRQTLGQGPEFLTYFQNEAQLEKSRLLSDRFSAERPKGSFSTLEIQRTEQGDSAMYLCASSFGQHIEQYFGPGTRLTVT.

The genes are TRBV7-9 and TRBJ1-4, with TRBD1 matching over 7 bases. J gave up 5 bases and V 2 bases, and 8 bases lay outside the gene matches. The V gene's germline CDR1 is SEHNR and CDR2 FQNEAQ (reference sequence). The CDR3 extends over 16 amino acids. The DNA of the CDR3 is TGTGCCAGCAGCTTAAGGTGGGACAGAGTGAATGAAAAACTGTTTTTT. This gives the protein CASSLRWDRVNEKLFF.

The chain uses TRBV7-9 and TRBJ2-7, with D uncertain. Trimming took off 6 bases at V and 0 bases at J, with 9 bases between the two ends. The CDR3 spans 13 residues. Germline CDR1 and CDR2: SEHNR and FQNEAQ (reference sequence). The CDR3 coding sequence is TGTGCCAGCAGGCTTGAAGGCTCCTACGAGCAGTACTTC. Its protein is CASRLEGSYEQYF.

This clonotype appeared many times. This chain connects TRBV29-1 to TRBJ1-5; TRBD1 aligns across 8 bases. Per the germline V gene, CDR1 is SQVTM and CDR2 is ANQGSEA. The ends lost 6 bases at V and 4 bases at J; junction bases unmatched: 5. This CDR3 spans 13 amino acids. The CDR3 DNA reads TGCAGCGTGCGACAGGGGCGGAATCAGCCCCAGCATTTT. Encoded protein: CSVRQGRNQPQHF.

This clonotype was picked up many times. V gene TRBV6-5 combines with J gene TRBJ1-3; D is unclear. V lost 2 bases and J 6 bases, leaving 11 bases between the germline ends. The CDR3 totals 14 residues. The germline gives CDR1 MNHEY, CDR2 SVGAGI. The CDR3 DNA follows: TGTGCCAGCAGTTACGGCGGGGAGGAAAACACCATATATTTT. Its translation: CASSYGGEENTIYF.

The sample holds many counts of this clonotype. The V gene is TRBV29-1, the J gene TRBJ2-2, with 8 bases that match TRBD2. Unmatched junction bases numbered 6, after V lost 4 bases and J lost 5 bases. Germline V gene lookup returns CDR1 SQVTM and CDR2 ANQGSEA. The CDR3 totals 14 residues. The CDR3 DNA sequence: TGCAGCGTTGGTAGCGGGAATCCTACCGGGGAGCTGTTTTTT. As protein: CSVGSGNPTGELFF.

This clonotype was picked up many times. V gene TRBV20-1 combines with J gene TRBJ1-2; D uncertain. The CDR3 contains 10 residues. Trimming removed 8 bases from V and 4 bases from J, with 8 bases in between. CDR1 is DFQATT, CDR2 SNEGSKA, per germline (reference sequence). CDR3 sequence reads: CSTRGYGYTF. CDR3 sequence (DNA): TGCAGTACCCGGGGCTATGGCTACACCTTC.

This clonotype has ten or more counts. As DNA, the CDR3 is TGTGCCAGCCCCAAAGACGGGACAGACTACAGTGAAAAACTGTTTTTT. It translates to CASPKDGTDYSEKLFF. J is TRBJ1-4 and V is TRBV27, with 7 positions matching TRBD1. The CDR3 totals 16 residues. Germline CDR1 and CDR2: MNHEY and SMNVEV (reference sequence). The V segment lost 8 bases and the J segment 7 bases; nucleotides outside the gene matches: 16.

This clonotype was picked up many times. The CDR3 protein is CASSSWASGARNEKLFF. CDR3 DNA: TGTGCCAGCAGCTCCTGGGCCTCAGGGGCGCGGAATGAAAAACTGTTTTTT. V and J are TRBV7-9 and TRBJ1-4; D perhaps matches TRBD1 (6 bases). With 4 bases removed from V and 5 bases from J, the gap between germline ends came to 20 bases. The CDR3 sequence is 17 residues long. Germline V gene sequence: CDR1 SEHNR, CDR2 FQNEAQ (reference sequence). Full variable domain (rest looked up from reference TRBV7-9 and TRBJ1-4): DTGVSQNPRHKITKRGQNVTFRCDPISEHNRLYWYRQTLGQGPEFLTYFQNEAQLEKSRLLSDRFSAERPKGSFSTLEIQRTEQGDSAMYLCASSSWASGARNEKLFFGSGTQLSVL.

J is TRBJ1-3 and V is TRBV5-6; 9 bases agree with TRBD1. The germline CDR1 and CDR2 sequences are SGHDT and YYEEEE. The CDR3 extends over 15 amino acids. Unmatched junction bases numbered 4, after V lost 2 bases and J lost 4 bases. The CDR3, as DNA: TGTGCCAGCAGCTTCGACAGGGGGTTCGGAAACACCATATATTTT. Translated, it gives CASSFDRGFGNTIYF.

This clonotype was counted a few times. This chain connects TRBV7-9 to TRBJ1-5; 7 nucleotides align to TRBD1. Trimming took 4 bases from V and 5 from J; bases not matched to a gene: 8. This CDR3 is built from 15 residues. Germline CDR1 and CDR2: SEHNR and FQNEAQ (reference sequence). CDR3: CASSSDGRGHQPQHF. The DNA for the CDR3 is TGTGCCAGCAGCTCCGACGGGAGGGGGCATCAGCCCCAGCATTTT.

This clonotype has at least ten counts. The V gene is TRBV7-8, the J gene TRBJ2-7, with D possibly TRBD2 on 6 matching bases. The V gene lost 6 bases and the J gene lost 4 bases, with 22 bases spanning the gap. Germline V gene lookup returns CDR1 SGHVS and CDR2 FQNEAQ. This CDR3 contains 16 residues. Written as DNA, the CDR3 is TGTGCCAGCAGTCTAGGCGGGGACGGCCCGGAATACGAGCAGTACTTC. This sequence encodes CASSLGGDGPEYEQYF.

This clonotype showed up just a few times. The chain uses TRBV7-2 and TRBJ2-3; 11 positions match TRBD2. This CDR3 has 16 amino acids. The junction had 12 bases not matched to a gene; V was cut back by 5 bases and J by 8 bases. The V gene's germline CDR1 is SGHTA and CDR2 FQGNSA. CDR3 DNA sequence: TGTGCCAGCAGCGCCCGACTAGCGGGGACACACGGTACGCAGTATTTT. It codes for CASSARLAGTHGTQYF.

The chain uses TRBV20-1 and TRBJ1-5; D not resolved. The CDR3 consists of 15 residues. Germline V gene lookup returns CDR1 DFQATT and CDR2 SNEGSKA (reference sequence). Trimming took 0 bases from V and 7 from J, leaving 16 bases between them. The CDR3 region has the DNA TGCAGTGCTAGAGAGGACGGGAGAAGAGGGCAGCCCCAGCATTTT. This sequence encodes CSAREDGRRGQPQHF.

This clonotype was found a few times. The V call is TRBV11-1, the J call TRBJ2-7, with 7 positions matching TRBD2. The length of the CDR3 is 18 residues. V gave up 3 bases and J gave up 5 bases; unmatched junction bases: 19. Germline-derived CDR1 and CDR2 are SGHAT and FQDESV (reference sequence). CDR3 sequence (DNA): TGTGCCAGCAGCTTCGTATTTCATGGCAGCGGGGTCGGAGACGAGCAGTACTTC. Protein: CASSFVFHGSGVGDEQYF.

This clonotype was detected many times. The chain carries TRBV10-3 and TRBJ2-7; 9 positions match TRBD1. J lost 0 bases, V lost 8 bases, and 5 bases had no gene match. Germline-derived CDR1 and CDR2 are ENHRY and SYGVKD. This CDR3 is built from 14 residues. The CDR3 loop is CAIGGQGGSYEQYF. In DNA form, the CDR3 reads TGTGCCATCGGGGGACAGGGCGGCTCCTACGAGCAGTACTTC.

This clonotype was counted only a few times. The V and J genes are TRBV28 and TRBJ2-1; the D is unclear. CDR3 size: 12 residues. V lost 3 bases to trimming and J lost 5 bases, with 5 bases between them. Germline V CDR1 and CDR2: MDHEN, SYDVKM. CDR3 DNA: TGTGCCAGCAGTTTTAACGACAATGAGCAGTTCTTC. This translates into CASSFNDNEQFF.

This clonotype showed up just a few times. This rearrangement joins TRBV12-3 or TRBV12-4 to TRBJ2-5; D is possibly TRBD1 (6 bases). Trimming cost V 7 bases and J 1 base, with 10 bases left between them. CDR3 size: 13 residues. The CDR3 DNA follows: TGTGCCAGCAAAAAGGACAGCCAAGAGACCCAGTACTTC. It specifies CASKKDSQETQYF.

This clonotype was recorded a few times. The chain has TRBV20-1 and TRBJ2-7; 7 bases line up with TRBD2. Trimming cost V 1 base and J 3 bases; bases outside gene matches: 9. The CDR3 is 15 amino acids. Germline CDR1 reads DFQATT; CDR2 reads SNEGSKA (reference sequence). CDR3 coding DNA: TGCAGTGCTAGAGGGCTGGGAGGGTTTAGCTACGAGCAGTACTTC. This encodes CSARGLGGFSYEQYF.

This clonotype was found many times. At one end the junction does not follow the germline gene, possibly because of a read error. This chain joins TRBV29-1 and TRBJ1-2; D might be TRBD1 (6 bases). Germline lookup yields CDR1 SQVTM and CDR2 ANQGSEA. The CDR3 contains 13 residues. The CDR3 loop is CSVPSHDSPGHNF. The CDR3 DNA reads as TGCAGCGTCCCCTCCCATGATTCTCCGGGACATAACTTC.

Ten or more counts support this clonotype. The rearrangement links TRBV11-2 to TRBJ1-1, with 10 nucleotides matching TRBD1. V dropped 5 bases and J dropped 3; count of bases not matched to a gene: 9. CDR3 size: 16 residues. Germline V gene lookup returns CDR1 SGHAT and CDR2 FQNNGV. The CDR3 DNA is TGTGCCAGCAGCGAGGGACAGGGGTGGGAGTACACTGAAGCTTTCTTT. It yields the protein CASSEGQGWEYTEAFF.